This TCR beta chain was profiled in a study of blood T cell repertoires in COVID-19. Study details: Donors in the United States, Italy and Spain gave samples during acute or convalescent COVID-19.

Method: immunoSEQ multiplex PCR; TCRdb's copy keeps in-frame clones and lacks some. The sample contains about 14,000 clones, less than 80% of which appear only once. CDR1 is SGHAT and CDR2 is FQNNGV in the germline V gene. The CDR3 spans 14 residues. V shed 5 bases and J 7 bases; nucleotides not matched to a gene: 11. This clone was recorded a few times. This TCR derives from a man aged 65-85 years with acute or convalescent COVID-19. This rearrangement joins TRBV11-2 to TRBJ2-7, with 7 positions matching TRBD1. Sequenced sample: peripheral blood. The chain's CDR3 is CASSPLLTGWEQYF. DNA of the CDR3: TGTGCCAGCAGCCCGCTATTGACAGGGTGGGAGCAGTACTTC.